This T cell receptor (beta chain) comes out of a study of early T cells in non-severe SARS-CoV-2 infection. One entry per CDR3 protein, called by TCRdb with MiXCR from the 5' RACE reads. The sample yields approximately 65,000 distinct CDR3 sequences, roughly 10% seen once. V lost 5 bases to trimming and J lost 0 bases, with 5 bases between them. Germline V lookup: CDR1 KGHDR, CDR2 SFDVKD. The CDR3 has 13 amino acids. The genes are TRBV24-1 and TRBJ2-3; D remains ambiguous. Sequenced material: whole blood. The TCR was taken from an adult who was a healthcare worker with PCR-confirmed SARS-CoV-2 infection or an uninfected control (not recorded which). The CDR3 spells CATSVGSTDTQYF. The CDR3 DNA reads as TGTGCCACCAGTGTCGGGAGCACAGATACGCAGTATTTT.